This T cell receptor beta chain was sequenced for a study of patients and donors after allogeneic stem cell transplantation. This clonotype was detected only a few times. MiXCR, applied by TCRdb to the RT-PCR reads, yields one record per CDR3 protein. The sample has about a million distinct CDR3 sequences; more than 15% are singletons. Sequencing was carried out using blood, either unsorted or a sorted T cell fraction (not recorded which). The sequence was collected from a human donor who was either an allogeneic HSCT recipient or a stem cell or donor lymphocyte infusion donor (not recorded which). It is not recorded whose cells these are; they may come from a transplant donor.

The CDR3 nucleotides are TGCGCCAGCAGCCCGGGACAGGGCTTTGACGAGCAGTACTTC. This sequence encodes CASSPGQGFDEQYF. The chain links TRBV5-1 to TRBJ2-7, with 9 bases lining up with TRBD1. Per germline, CDR1 SGHRS and CDR2 YFSETQ. J gave up 5 bases and V 4 bases, and 7 bases lay outside the gene matches. The CDR3 sequence is 14 residues long.